There are a few counts of the clone carrying this T cell receptor (beta chain). Antigen unknown. The sample originates from a study of blood T cells in healthy people across ages. Trimming cost V 3 bases and J 2 bases, with 8 bases left between them. The germline V gene has CDR1 KGHSH and CDR2 LQKENI. The CDR3 covers 13 residues. A J-beta primer mix and a sample-barcoded 5' primer were used in a second PCR of roughly 6 to 11 cycles. TCRdb used MiXCR to reprocess the 5' RACE reads, holding one entry per CDR3 protein. The data contain about 680,000 distinct CDR3 sequences, over 45% of them singletons. Study observations and caveats: Age brought a roughly linear fall in TCR beta diversity measured per million T cells. No conclusive comparison of naive versus antigen-experienced cells was possible with unsorted PBMCs.

This clonotype was obtained from a woman aged 60-70 years in good health. The V gene is TRBV18, the J gene TRBJ2-7; D uncertain. Sequencing used blood. The CDR3 region has the DNA TGTGCCAGCTCACCGACACCCACCTACGAGCAGTACTTC. Residues: CASSPTPTYEQYF.